The 2 T cell receptor beta chains below come from one sample, sequenced in a study of blood T cells in healthy people across ages. Next came a second PCR, run for about 7 to 12 cycles, which used a sample-barcoded 5' primer along with a J-beta primer mix. TCRdb ran MiXCR on the 5' RACE reads and lists one entry per CDR3 protein. The top ten hold over 2% of the sample, which has about 1.8 million distinct CDR3 sequences, roughly 49% seen once. The specimen sequenced was blood. The receptors stem from a middle-aged woman in good health.

This clonotype was observed once. The chain has TRBV5-1 and TRBJ2-7, with a possible D match to TRBD2 (7 bases). Germline V gene sequence: CDR1 SGHRS, CDR2 YFSETQ. The germline V and J ends were trimmed by 3 bases and 2 bases, with 15 bases remaining between them. The CDR3 has 15 amino acids. CDR3 coding DNA: TGCGCCAGCAGCTCGTCGAGGGGGGGACCCTACGAGCAGTACTTC. It encodes CASSSSRGGPYEQYF.

This rearrangement joins TRBV5-1 to TRBJ1-1; TRBD1 is a possible D gene (6 bases). This CDR3 comprises 15 residues. V was pared by 4 bases and J by 3 bases, with 16 bases between. The germline gives CDR1 SGHRS, CDR2 YFSETQ. CDR3 coding DNA: TGCGCCAGCAGCCCGGCGGGGGGCTTTGACACTGAAGCTTTCTTT. The encoded protein is CASSPAGGFDTEAFF.